This T cell receptor (beta chain) was recovered during a study of PD-L1 blockade in urothelial cancer. The CDR3 covers 16 residues. Per germline, CDR1 LNHDA and CDR2 SQIVND (reference sequence). Losses at the gene ends were 1 base for V and 2 bases for J; bases not matched to a gene: 5. Method: immunoSEQ multiplex PCR; TCRdb's copy keeps in-frame clones and lacks some. Among roughly 50,000 clones listed, roughly 80% were seen once. The chain employs TRBV19 and TRBJ1-5; 7 nucleotides agree with TRBD1. The clonotype originates from a man aged 70-80 years with urothelial cancer. The specimen was PBMCs, collected around atezolizumab (anti-PD-L1) treatment. The CDR3 nucleotides are TGTGCCAGTAGTATAGCTGGCGGACAGGGCAATCAGCCCCAGCATTTT. Translation: CASSIAGGQGNQPQHF.